This T cell receptor beta chain comes out of a study of blood T cell repertoires in COVID-19 (dated by TCRdb to about 2020). Study-level background: Samples covering the acute and convalescent phases of COVID-19 were provided by collaborators in the United States, Italy and Spain. The prospective study material was composed of cDNA or gDNA derived from T cells, B-cell-depleted T cells, or PBMCs. The dataset comprised deeply sampled blood TCRbeta repertoires from subjects exposed to, actively infected with, or recovered from COVID-19. The repertoires were released in a freely available public database intended as a resource for research on the immune response to SARS-CoV-2. The samples were drawn from the first 160 participants of the ongoing ImmuneRACE study and from 950 to 1,500 subjects provided by 6 global collaborators. Nearly every sample came with metadata listing a de-identified subject ID, COVID-19 status, age in years and sex. Where available, HLA class I and class II types were obtained from metadata supplied by the sample provider rather than from assay-based typing.

Comments on this clone: Which antigen it targets is not known. No base-level quality is on record; no much larger clone is a single base apart.

The immunoSEQ Assay, a bias-controlled multiplex PCR, was used to amplify TCRbeta CDR3 regions from genomic DNA. The paper's data handling went like this. Nucleated cell counts per sample were estimated from amplification of reference gene primers within the assay. To quantify the absolute abundance of each unique TCRbeta CDR3 rearrangement, sequence reads were collapsed and filtered. For each sample, productive Simpson clonality was calculated as the square root of Simpson's diversity index over productive rearrangements. The table comes from immuneACCESS by way of TCRdb, which keeps in-frame sequences with V and J called. Part of the clones is missing from these tables; in studies checked, under half for an unresolved V gene and the rest for unknown reasons. That table furnishes V, J and clone size, whereas the DNA furnished D and trimming. This sample holds some 250,000 clones; approximately 80% were observed only once. The ten largest clones add up to around 3.2% of the sample.

The study at large found these results: The quantity of clinical and demographic metadata differed by source and by participant and was supplied without curation.

Trimming accounts for 4 bases at V and 10 bases at J, while the number of junction bases matched to no gene is 6. Reading the germline V gene gives CDR1 KGHDR and CDR2 SFDVKD. The CDR3 contains 13 residues, cysteine and phenylalanine counted. Of the read, only the CDR3 DNA is kept; its 39 bases are in frame from base 1. The collaborating institutions used their own protocols to collect whole blood in K2EDTA tubes. For TCRbeta analysis, collaborators shipped samples in one of three forms: frozen whole blood, isolated PBMCs, or DNA extracted from either of those sample types. The sequencing sample was made of peripheral blood. The chain employs TRBV24-1 and TRBJ2-3; 8 junctional bases match TRBD1. The clonotype originates from a woman aged 55-69 years with active or convalescent COVID-19. The DNA sequence follows: TGTGCCACCAGTGACCCAGGACAGGGTTCGCAGTATTTT. This yields the protein CATSDPGQGSQYF.